Listed below are T cell receptor beta chains from one sample, sequenced in a study of T cell responses to AZD1222 COVID-19 vaccine. Generated by immunoSEQ multiplex PCR, the TCRdb table keeps only in-frame clones and is missing some. The sample includes 130,000 to 150,000 clones, 86% of them seen just once. The input for sequencing was peripheral blood, taken 28 days after the second AZD1222 dose. These receptors came from an adult who received the AZD1222 COVID-19 vaccine. The CDR3 runs from the conserved cysteine through the conserved F or W. The order of the fields is clone size, D gene, V gene, J gene, CDR3 DNA, CDR3 protein. A D gene is named only where the DNA matches it firmly. Size is stated for part of the rows, as once, few or many counts, or as a class when the clone is expanded.

few	NA	TRBV23-1	TRBJ2-6	TGCGCCAGCAGTCACCCAGACCGGCGCGAGGGGGCCAACGTCCTGACTTTC	CASSHPDRREGANVLTF
NA	TRBD2	TRBV7-9	TRBJ2-3	TGTGCCAGCAGCGAACAGCCTAGCGGGAGCACAGATACGCAGTATTTT	CASSEQPSGSTDTQYF
NA	NA	TRBV3-1/TRBV3-2	TRBJ1-2	TGTGCCAGCAGCCAAGATCTTCGGCAGGGTGATGGCTACACCTTC	CASSQDLRQGDGYTF
NA	TRBD1	TRBV9	TRBJ2-7	TGTGCCAGCAGCGTAGAGGTGGGACAGGGGGCCATTACCTACGAGCAGTACTTC	CASSVEVGQGAITYEQYF
few	TRBD1	TRBV5-6	TRBJ1-6	TGTGCCAGCAGCTTGGGGAGGGGGCTCGAGGGGTCACCCCTCCACTTT	CASSLGRGLEGSPLHF
NA	NA	TRBV7-2	TRBJ2-5	TGTGCCAGCAGCTTAGTGCCCAAAGAGACCCAGTACTTC	CASSLVPKETQYF
NA	NA	TRBV7-8	TRBJ2-7	TGTGCCAGCAGCTTAGGGCCCGGTCCCCCCTACGAGCAGTACTTC	CASSLGPGPPYEQYF
NA	TRBD2	TRBV27	TRBJ2-7	TGTGCCAGCAGTTGGGCGGGAGACGAGCAGTACTTC	CASSWAGDEQYF
NA	TRBD2	TRBV18	TRBJ2-1	TGTGCCAGCTCAAAGGGACTAGCGGGGTACAATGAGCAGTTCTTC	CASSKGLAGYNEQFF
NA	NA	TRBV7-9	TRBJ2-7	TGTGCCAGCAGCTTGGGCGCGGAAACCTACGAGCAGTACTTC	CASSLGAETYEQYF
NA	NA	TRBV5-1	TRBJ1-2	TGCGCCAGCAGCTTGGCGGACGGACTCTATGGCTACACCTTC	CASSLADGLYGYTF
NA	NA	TRBV7-6	TRBJ2-1	TGTGCCAGCAGCCCCGGTGGTCTAGCGCTCGATGAGCAGTTCTTC	CASSPGGLALDEQFF
NA	NA	TRBV19	TRBJ2-1	TGTGCCAGTAGTAGTTGGAGGAATGAGCAGTTCTTC	CASSSWRNEQFF
NA	NA	TRBV5-1	TRBJ1-2	TGCGCCAGCAGCTCGGACGGGGGGTATGGCTACACCTTC	CASSSDGGYGYTF
NA	TRBD2	TRBV19	TRBJ2-5	TGTGCCAGTAGTATTGCGGGGGGACAAGAGACCCAGTACTTC	CASSIAGGQETQYF
NA	TRBD1	TRBV10-1	TRBJ2-2	TGCGCCAGCAGCGAATTAGGAACCGGGACAGGTTCGAACACCGGGGAGCTGTTTTTT	CASSELGTGTGSNTGELFF
NA	TRBD2	TRBV7-9	TRBJ2-1	TGTGCCAGCAGCCCGGGACTAGCGGTCGGGGAGCAGTTCTTC	CASSPGLAVGEQFF
NA	TRBD1	TRBV27	TRBJ2-7	TGTGCCAGCAGCACAACAGGGGGCCTCTCCTACGAGCAGTACTTC	CASSTTGGLSYEQYF
NA	NA	TRBV6-5	TRBJ2-3	TGTGCCAGCACTAATCTAGCTTCCACAGATACGCAGTATTTT	CASTNLASTDTQYF
NA	NA	TRBV6-4	TRBJ1-6	TGTGCCAGCAGGGGTGATTCACCCCTCCACTTT	CASRGDSPLHF
NA	NA	TRBV9	TRBJ2-1	TGTGCCAGCAGCGCTAGTATGCCCCAATCGTACAATGAGCAGTTCTTC	CASSASMPQSYNEQFF
NA	TRBD1	TRBV6-1	TRBJ2-7	TGTGCCAGCAGTCCGGGACAGGGGGCTCAAGGGCAGTACTTC	CASSPGQGAQGQYF
NA	TRBD1	TRBV19	TRBJ1-1	TGTGCCAGTAGCCGGACAGGGAGTACTGAAGCTTTCTTT	CASSRTGSTEAFF
NA	NA	TRBV7-8	TRBJ2-6	TGTGCCAGCAGCTTAGCGGGCGTTTCTTCCTCTGGGGCCAACGTCCTGACTTTC	CASSLAGVSSSGANVLTF
NA	TRBD1	TRBV5-6	TRBJ2-7	TGTGCCAGCAGCACGACAGGGGTCGTGACCTACGAGCAGTACTTC	CASSTTGVVTYEQYF
NA	TRBD2	TRBV7-2	TRBJ2-3	TGTGCCAGCAGCTTAGCAAGGTCGAGCGGGGGGCCCCCAGATACGCAGTATTTT	CASSLARSSGGPPDTQYF
NA	NA	TRBV3-1/TRBV3-2	TRBJ2-5	TGTGCCAGCAGCCAGACCTCAGAGACCCAGTACTTC	CASSQTSETQYF
NA	TRBD2	TRBV28	TRBJ2-1	TGTGCCAGCAGTGCCCGAACTAGCGGGAATTACAATGAGCAGTTCTTC	CASSARTSGNYNEQFF
NA	NA	TRBV28	TRBJ2-1	TGTGCCAGCAGTTTAAATGTAGGTCAGGACGATGAGCAGTTCTTC	CASSLNVGQDDEQFF
NA	NA	TRBV3-1/TRBV3-2	TRBJ2-1	TGTGCCAGCAGCCAAGACCGGGACGGGACTTACAATGAGCAGTTCTTC	CASSQDRDGTYNEQFF
NA	NA	TRBV27	TRBJ1-1	TGTGCCAGCAAGGCGAGGGGGGCTGAAGCTTTCTTT	CASKARGAEAFF
NA	NA	TRBV27	TRBJ1-5	TGTGCCACCGGGGAGGGCAGGAATAGCAATCAGCCCCAGCATTTT	CATGEGRNSNQPQHF
once	TRBD1	TRBV27	TRBJ2-6	TGTGCCAGCGCCGGGACAGGGGCCTCTGGGGCCAACGTCCTGACTTTC	CASAGTGASGANVLTF
few	NA	TRBV5-1	TRBJ2-5	TGCGCCAGCAGCTTGGCCGGGGAGACCCAGTACTTC	CASSLAGETQYF
NA	TRBD2	TRBV4-2	TRBJ2-1	TGTGCCAGCAGCCCCGCGGGGGGGGCAAGGCGGTACAATGAGCAGTTCTTC	CASSPAGGARRYNEQFF
NA	NA	TRBV5-1	TRBJ2-1	TGCGCCAGCAGCTTGGAGTTGGACAATGAGCAGTTCTTC	CASSLELDNEQFF
NA	NA	TRBV7-4	TRBJ1-2	TGTGCCCCGAGGGGGGTATACTATGGCTACACCTTC	CAPRGVYYGYTF
NA	NA	TRBV5-6	TRBJ1-2	TGTGCCAGCAGCAGGGACGGGAACTATGGCTACACCTTC	CASSRDGNYGYTF
NA	NA	TRBV24-1	TRBJ1-2	TGTGCCACCAGTGATCGTGAGGGCTATGGCTACACCTTC	CATSDREGYGYTF